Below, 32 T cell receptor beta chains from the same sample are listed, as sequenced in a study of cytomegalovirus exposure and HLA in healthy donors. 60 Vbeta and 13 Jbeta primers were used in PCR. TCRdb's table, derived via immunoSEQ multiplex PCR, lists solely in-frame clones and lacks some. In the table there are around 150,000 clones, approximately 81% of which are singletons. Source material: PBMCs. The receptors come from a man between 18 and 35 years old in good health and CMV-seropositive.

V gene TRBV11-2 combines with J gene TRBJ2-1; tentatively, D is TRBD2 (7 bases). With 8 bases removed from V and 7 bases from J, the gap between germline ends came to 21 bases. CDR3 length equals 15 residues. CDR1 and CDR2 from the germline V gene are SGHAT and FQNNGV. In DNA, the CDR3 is TGTGCCAGCCTACCCATAGAGGGGGGGGTTAATGAGCAGTTCTTC. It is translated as CASLPIEGGVNEQFF.

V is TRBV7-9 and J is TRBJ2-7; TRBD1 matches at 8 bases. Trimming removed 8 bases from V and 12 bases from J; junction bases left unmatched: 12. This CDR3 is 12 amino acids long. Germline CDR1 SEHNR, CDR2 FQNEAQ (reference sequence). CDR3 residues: CASSQGGQAPYF. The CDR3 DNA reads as TGTGCCAGCTCTCAGGGGGGACAGGCTCCGTACTTC.

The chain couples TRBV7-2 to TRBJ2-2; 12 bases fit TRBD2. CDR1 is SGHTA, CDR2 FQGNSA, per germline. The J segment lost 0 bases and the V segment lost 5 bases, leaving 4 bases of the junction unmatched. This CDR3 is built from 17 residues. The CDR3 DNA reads TGTGCCAGCAGCATTCGACTAGCGGGGGCGAACACCGGGGAGCTGTTTTTT. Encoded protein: CASSIRLAGANTGELFF.

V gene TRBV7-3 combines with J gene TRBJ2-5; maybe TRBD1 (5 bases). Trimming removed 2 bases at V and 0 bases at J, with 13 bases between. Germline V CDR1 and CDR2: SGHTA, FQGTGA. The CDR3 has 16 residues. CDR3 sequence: CASSLGSGKYQETQYF. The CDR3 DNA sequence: TGTGCCAGCAGCTTAGGGTCAGGGAAGTACCAAGAGACCCAGTACTTC. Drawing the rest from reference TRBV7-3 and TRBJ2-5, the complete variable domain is GAGVSQTPSNKVTEKGKYVELRCDPISGHTALYWYRQSLGQGPEFLIYFQGTGAADDSGLPNDRFFAVRPEGSVSTLKIQRTERGDSAVYLCASSLGSGKYQETQYFGPGTRLLVL.

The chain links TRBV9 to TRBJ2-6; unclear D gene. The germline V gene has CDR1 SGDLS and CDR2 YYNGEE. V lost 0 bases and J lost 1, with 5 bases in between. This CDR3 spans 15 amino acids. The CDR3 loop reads CASSVGASGANVLTF. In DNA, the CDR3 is TGTGCCAGCAGCGTAGGGGCGTCTGGGGCCAACGTCCTGACTTTC.

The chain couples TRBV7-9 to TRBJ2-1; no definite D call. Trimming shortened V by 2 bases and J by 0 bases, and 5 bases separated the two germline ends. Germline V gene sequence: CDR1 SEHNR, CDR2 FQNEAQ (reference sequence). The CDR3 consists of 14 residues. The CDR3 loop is CASSLSGSYNEQFF. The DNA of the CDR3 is TGTGCCAGCAGCTTATCGGGCTCCTACAATGAGCAGTTCTTC. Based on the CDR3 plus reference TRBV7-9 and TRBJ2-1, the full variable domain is DTGVSQNPRHKITKRGQNVTFRCDPISEHNRLYWYRQTLGQGPEFLTYFQNEAQLEKSRLLSDRFSAERPKGSFSTLEIQRTEQGDSAMYLCASSLSGSYNEQFFGPGTRLTVL.

The CDR3 spells CASSYEQYF. Written as DNA, the CDR3 is TGTGCCAGCAGTTACGAGCAGTACTTC. The chain carries TRBV6-5 and TRBJ2-5; D gene unclear. The DNA end lines up better with TRBJ2-7; the J call may be wrong. In germline, CDR1 is MNHEY, CDR2 SVGAGI. The CDR3 extends over 9 amino acids.

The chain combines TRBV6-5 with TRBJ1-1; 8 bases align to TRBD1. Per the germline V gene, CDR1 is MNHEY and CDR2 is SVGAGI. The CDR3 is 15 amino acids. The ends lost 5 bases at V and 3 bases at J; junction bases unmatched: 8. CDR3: CASSTDTGGYTEAFF. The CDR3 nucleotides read TGTGCCAGCAGTACAGATACAGGGGGTTACACTGAAGCTTTCTTT.

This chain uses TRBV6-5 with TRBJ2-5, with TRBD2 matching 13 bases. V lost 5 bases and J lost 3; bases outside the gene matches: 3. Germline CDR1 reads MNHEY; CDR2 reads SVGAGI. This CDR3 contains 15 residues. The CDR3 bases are TGTGCCAGCAGTCTAACTAGCGGGGGGGAAGAGACCCAGTACTTC. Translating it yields CASSLTSGGEETQYF.

CDR3 in amino acids: CASSRLLAYTGELFF. The CDR3 region has the DNA TGCGCCAGCAGCCGTTTACTAGCATACACCGGGGAGCTGTTTTTT. The chain employs TRBV4-3 and TRBJ2-2; tentatively, D is TRBD2 (6 bases). The V end was cut by 4 bases, the J end by 3 bases, with 12 bases between. This CDR3 has 15 residues. Germline lookup yields CDR1 LGHNA and CDR2 YSLEER.

CDR3 loop: CASIRLGTENTEAFF. The CDR3 DNA reads as TGTGCCAGCATCCGCCTCGGGACAGAGAACACTGAAGCTTTCTTT. This chain links TRBV5-5 with TRBJ1-1; 7 bases match TRBD1. V lost 6 bases, J lost 1 base, and 9 bases stayed unmatched. The CDR3 consists of 15 residues. Germline loops: CDR1 SGHKS, CDR2 YYEKEE (reference sequence).

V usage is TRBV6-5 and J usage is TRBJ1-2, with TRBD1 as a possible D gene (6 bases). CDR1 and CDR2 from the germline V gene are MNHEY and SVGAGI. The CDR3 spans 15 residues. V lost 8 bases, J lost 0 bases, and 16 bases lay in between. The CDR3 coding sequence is TGTGCCAGCCTAGGGCACAGGGATCCTAACTATGGCTACACCTTC. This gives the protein CASLGHRDPNYGYTF.

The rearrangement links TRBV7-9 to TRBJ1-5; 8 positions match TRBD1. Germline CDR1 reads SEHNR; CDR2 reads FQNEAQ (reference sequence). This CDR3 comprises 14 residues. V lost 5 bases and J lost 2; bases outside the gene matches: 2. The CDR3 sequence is CASSPTGGNQPQHF. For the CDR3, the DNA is TGTGCCAGCAGCCCGACAGGGGGCAATCAGCCCCAGCATTTT.

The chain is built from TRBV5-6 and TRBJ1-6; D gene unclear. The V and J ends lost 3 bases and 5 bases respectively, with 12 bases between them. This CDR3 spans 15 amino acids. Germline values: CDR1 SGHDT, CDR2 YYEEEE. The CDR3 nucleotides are TGTGCCAGCAGCTCGAAACCGTCAGATAATTCACCCCTCCACTTT. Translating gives CASSSKPSDNSPLHF.

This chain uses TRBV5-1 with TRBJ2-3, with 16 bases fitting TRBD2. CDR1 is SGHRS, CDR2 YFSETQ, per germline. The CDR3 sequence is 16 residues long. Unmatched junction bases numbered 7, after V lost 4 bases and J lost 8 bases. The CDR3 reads CASSLGTSGGATTQYF. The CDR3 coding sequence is TGCGCCAGCAGCCTAGGGACTAGCGGGGGGGCAACTACGCAGTATTTT.

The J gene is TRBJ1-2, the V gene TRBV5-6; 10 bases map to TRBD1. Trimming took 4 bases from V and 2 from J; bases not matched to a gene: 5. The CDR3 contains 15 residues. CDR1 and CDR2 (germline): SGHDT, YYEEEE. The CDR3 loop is CASSLGQGDNYGYTF. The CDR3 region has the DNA TGTGCCAGCAGCCTTGGACAGGGGGACAACTATGGCTACACCTTC.

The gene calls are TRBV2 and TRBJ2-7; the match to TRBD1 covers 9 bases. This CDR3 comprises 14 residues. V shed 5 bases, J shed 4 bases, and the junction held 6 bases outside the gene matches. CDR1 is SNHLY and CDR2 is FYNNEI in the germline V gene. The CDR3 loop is CASSKETGGYEQYF. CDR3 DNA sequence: TGTGCCAGCAGTAAGGAGACAGGGGGATACGAGCAGTACTTC.

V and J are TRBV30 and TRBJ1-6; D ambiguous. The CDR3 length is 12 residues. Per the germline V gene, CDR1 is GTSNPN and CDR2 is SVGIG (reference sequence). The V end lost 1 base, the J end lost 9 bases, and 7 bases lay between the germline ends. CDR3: CAWSATGSPLHF. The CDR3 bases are TGTGCCTGGAGTGCAACCGGTTCACCCCTCCACTTT.

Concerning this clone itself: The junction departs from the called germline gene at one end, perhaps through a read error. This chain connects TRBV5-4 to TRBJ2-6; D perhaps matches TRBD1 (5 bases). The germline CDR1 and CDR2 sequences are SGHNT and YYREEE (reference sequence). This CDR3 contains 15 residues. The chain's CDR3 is CASSLAGSGANGLTF. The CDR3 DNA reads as TGTGCCAGCAGCTTGGCCGGTTCTGGGGCCAACGGCCTGACTTTC.

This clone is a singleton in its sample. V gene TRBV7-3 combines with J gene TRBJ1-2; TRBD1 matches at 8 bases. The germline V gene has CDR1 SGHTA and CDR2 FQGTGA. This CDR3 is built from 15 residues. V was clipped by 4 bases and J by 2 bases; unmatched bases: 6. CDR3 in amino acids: CASSWPGQGNYGYTF. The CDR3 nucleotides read TGTGCCAGCAGCTGGCCAGGACAGGGAAACTATGGCTACACCTTC.

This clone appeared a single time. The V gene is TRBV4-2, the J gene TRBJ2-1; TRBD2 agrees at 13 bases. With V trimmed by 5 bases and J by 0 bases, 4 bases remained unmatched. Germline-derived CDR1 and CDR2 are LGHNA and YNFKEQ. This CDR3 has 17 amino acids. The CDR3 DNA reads TGTGCCAGCAGCTTACTAGCGGGGGGGGACTCCTACAATGAGCAGTTCTTC. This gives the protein CASSLLAGGDSYNEQFF.

CDR3 bases: TGTGCCAGCAGCTTAGGAGTAGAGGCAGTCTATGGCTACACCTTC. It specifies CASSLGVEAVYGYTF. The chain employs TRBV7-9 and TRBJ1-2, with D uncertain. The CDR3 spans 15 residues. CDR1 is SEHNR, CDR2 FQNEAQ, per germline (reference sequence). The ends were cut back, 1 base at V and 4 bases at J, with 13 bases in the middle.

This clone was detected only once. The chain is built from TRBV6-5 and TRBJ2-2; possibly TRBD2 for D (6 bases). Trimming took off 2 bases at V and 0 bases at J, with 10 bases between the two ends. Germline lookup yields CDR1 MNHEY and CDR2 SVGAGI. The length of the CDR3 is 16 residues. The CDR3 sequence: CASSYDGGTNTGELFF. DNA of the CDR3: TGTGCCAGCAGTTACGACGGCGGGACGAACACCGGGGAGCTGTTTTTT.

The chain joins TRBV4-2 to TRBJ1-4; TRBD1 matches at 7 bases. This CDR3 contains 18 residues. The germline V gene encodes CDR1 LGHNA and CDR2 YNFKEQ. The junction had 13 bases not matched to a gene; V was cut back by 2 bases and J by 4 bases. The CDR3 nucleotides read TGTGCCAGCAGCCAACGACCGGCCTGGGGACAGCTTAATGAAAAACTGTTTTTT. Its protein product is CASSQRPAWGQLNEKLFF.

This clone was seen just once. The CDR3 spells CASKLRLRNEKLFF. The CDR3 DNA follows: TGTGCCAGCAAGCTCAGACTTCGTAATGAAAAACTGTTTTTT. The V gene is TRBV27, the J gene TRBJ1-4; D gene uncertain. Trimming cost V 7 bases and J 4 bases, with 13 bases left between them. The length of the CDR3 is 14 residues. Per germline, CDR1 MNHEY and CDR2 SMNVEV (reference sequence).

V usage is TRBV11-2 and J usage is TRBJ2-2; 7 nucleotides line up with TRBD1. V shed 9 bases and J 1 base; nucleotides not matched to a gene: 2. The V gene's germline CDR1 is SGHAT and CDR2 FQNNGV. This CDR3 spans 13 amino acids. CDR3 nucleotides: TGTGCCAGTCGGACAGGGAACACCGGGGAGCTGTTTTTT. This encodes CASRTGNTGELFF.

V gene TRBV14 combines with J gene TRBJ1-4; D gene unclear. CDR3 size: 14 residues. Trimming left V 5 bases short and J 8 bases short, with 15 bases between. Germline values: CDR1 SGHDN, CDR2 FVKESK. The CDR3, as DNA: TGTGCCAGCAGCTTCGGGAAAAAAGGAGAAAAACTGTTTTTT. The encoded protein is CASSFGKKGEKLFF.

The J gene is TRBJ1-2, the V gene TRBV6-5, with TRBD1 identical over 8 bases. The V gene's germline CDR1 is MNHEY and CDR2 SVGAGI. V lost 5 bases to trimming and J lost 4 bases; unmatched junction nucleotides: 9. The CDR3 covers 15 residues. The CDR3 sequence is CASSNYRGYGYGYTF. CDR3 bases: TGTGCCAGCAGTAATTACAGGGGGTACGGCTATGGCTACACCTTC.

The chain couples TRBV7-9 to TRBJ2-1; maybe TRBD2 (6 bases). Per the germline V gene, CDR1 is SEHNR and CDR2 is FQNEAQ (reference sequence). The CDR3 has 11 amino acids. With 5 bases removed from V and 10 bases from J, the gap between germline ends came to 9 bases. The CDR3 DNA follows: TGTGCCAGCAGCACGGGACTGGAGCAGTTCTTC. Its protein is CASSTGLEQFF.

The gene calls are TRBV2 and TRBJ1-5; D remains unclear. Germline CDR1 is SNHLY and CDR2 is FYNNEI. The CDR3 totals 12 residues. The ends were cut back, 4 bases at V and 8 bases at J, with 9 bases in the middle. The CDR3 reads CASSGEVEPQHF. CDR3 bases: TGTGCCAGCAGTGGGGAGGTGGAGCCCCAGCATTTT.

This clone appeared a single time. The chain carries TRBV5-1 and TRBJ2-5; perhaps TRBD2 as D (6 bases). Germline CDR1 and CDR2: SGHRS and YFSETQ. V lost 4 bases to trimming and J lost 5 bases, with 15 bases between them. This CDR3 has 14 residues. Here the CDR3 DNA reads TGCGCCAGCAGCGGGGGGACTGGGGGTGAGACCCAGTACTTC. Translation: CASSGGTGGETQYF.

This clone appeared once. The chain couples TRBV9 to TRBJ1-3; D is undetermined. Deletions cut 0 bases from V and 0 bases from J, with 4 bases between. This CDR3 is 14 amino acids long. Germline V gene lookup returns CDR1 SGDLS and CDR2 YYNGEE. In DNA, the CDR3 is TGTGCCAGCAGCGTAGAGCACTCTGGAAACACCATATATTTT. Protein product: CASSVEHSGNTIYF. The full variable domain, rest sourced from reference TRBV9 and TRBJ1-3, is DSGVTQTPKHLITATGQRVTLRCSPRSGDLSVYWYQQSLDQGLQFLIQYYNGEERAKGNILERFSAQQFPDLHSELNLSSLELGDSALYFCASSVEHSGNTIYFGEGSWLTVV.